This TCR beta chain comes out of a study of blood T cell repertoires in COVID-19. In the study overall: T cells, B-cell-depleted T cells, or PBMCs supplied cDNA or gDNA.

In germline, CDR1 is LNHNV, CDR2 YYDKDF (reference sequence). Trimming stripped 5 bases from V and 2 bases from J, with 16 bases between. The CDR3 has 16 amino acids. In the source study's methods: Amplified reference gene primers provided the basis for estimating nucleated cell counts. Sequencing used immunoSEQ multiplex PCR; TCRdb keeps in-frame clones, though not all of them. D and trimming were read from the DNA, whereas the V and J calls and clone size are those reported in that table. The sample lists 120,000 to 150,000 clones; 80% to 85% were seen once. The sequence came from a woman at least 80 years old with acute or convalescent COVID-19. The V and J genes are TRBV15 and TRBJ1-5; D not resolved. The sequencing sample was made of peripheral blood. The CDR3 DNA sequence: TGTGCCACCAGCCCCCTGGCTTGGTACGGCAATCAGCCCCAGCATTTT. Translating it yields CATSPLAWYGNQPQHF.